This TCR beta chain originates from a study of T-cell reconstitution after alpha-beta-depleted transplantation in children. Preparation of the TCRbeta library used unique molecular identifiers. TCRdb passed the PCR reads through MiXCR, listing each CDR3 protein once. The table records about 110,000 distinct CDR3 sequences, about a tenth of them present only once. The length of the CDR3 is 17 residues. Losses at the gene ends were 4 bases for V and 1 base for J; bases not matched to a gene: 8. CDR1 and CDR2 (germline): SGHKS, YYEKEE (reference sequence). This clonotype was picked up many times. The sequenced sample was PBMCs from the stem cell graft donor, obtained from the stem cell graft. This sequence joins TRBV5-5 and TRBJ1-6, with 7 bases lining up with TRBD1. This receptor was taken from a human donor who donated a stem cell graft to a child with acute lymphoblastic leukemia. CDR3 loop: CASSPDRVASYNSPLHF. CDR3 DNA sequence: TGTGCCAGCAGCCCTGACAGGGTCGCGTCCTATAATTCACCCCTCCACTTT.